The 9 T cell receptor beta chains below were found in one sample sequenced in a study of multiple sclerosis patients with progressive multifocal leukoencephalopathy. Repertoires were generated with immunoSEQ multiplex PCR, while TCRdb's copy carries only in-frame clones and drops some. The sample contains fewer than 35,000 clones, roughly 87% of which appear only once. Time point given: time of PML onset. The input for sequencing was PBMCs, taken from a patient treated with natalizumab. These receptors were taken from a human donor with progressive multifocal leukoencephalopathy.

V usage is TRBV25-1 and J usage is TRBJ2-1; D may correspond to TRBD1 or TRBD2 (6 bases each). The CDR3 sequence is 14 residues long. Looked up from germline, CDR1 is MGHDK and CDR2 is SYGVNS. V gave up 4 bases and J gave up 10 bases, with 17 bases separating them. In nucleotides, the CDR3 is TGTGCCAGCAGTGGGCTAGAGGGGGGCGGGGAGCAGTTCTTC. Its protein is CASSGLEGGGEQFF.

The rearrangement links TRBV7-9 to TRBJ2-3; D is unclear. The V and J ends lost 2 bases and 4 bases respectively, with 13 bases between them. CDR1 SEHNR and CDR2 FQNEAQ come from the germline V gene (reference sequence). The CDR3 is made up of 15 amino acids. The CDR3 region is CASSLQTALADTQYF. In nucleotides, the CDR3 is TGTGCCAGCAGCTTACAGACGGCTCTGGCAGATACGCAGTATTTT.

V and J are TRBV19 and TRBJ1-1, with D possibly TRBD1 on 5 matching bases. CDR3 size: 14 residues. V dropped 2 bases and J dropped 11 bases, with 18 bases sitting between them. Germline CDR1 LNHDA, CDR2 SQIVND (reference sequence). The CDR3 DNA reads TGTGCCAGTAGTATATCCCGAACGGAGCGGGGGGCTTTCTTT. It codes for CASSISRTERGAFF.

The V gene is TRBV5-1, the J gene TRBJ2-3; the match to TRBD2 covers 8 bases. The CDR3 runs 16 residues. The V gene end was trimmed by 4 bases and the J gene end by 5 bases; junction bases not matched to a gene: 12. CDR1 is SGHRS, CDR2 YFSETQ, per germline. CDR3 nucleotides: TGCGCCAGCAGCGCCTCACCAGCGGGAGAATTAGATACGCAGTATTTT. Protein product: CASSASPAGELDTQYF.

V and J are TRBV11-3 and TRBJ2-7; D is possibly TRBD1 (5 bases). The CDR3 runs 15 residues. The ends were cut back, 1 base at V and 1 base at J, with 11 bases in the middle. Germline V gene data show CDR1 as SGHNT and CDR2 as YENEEA. As DNA, the CDR3 is TGTGCCAGCAGCTTAGGCCAGGGATTTTCCTACGAGCAGTACTTC. It codes for CASSLGQGFSYEQYF.

J is TRBJ2-2 and V is TRBV9; no clear D. The germline CDR1 and CDR2 sequences are SGDLS and YYNGEE. V was pared by 0 bases and J by 0 bases, with 3 bases between. There are 14 residues in the CDR3. The CDR3: CASSVGTNTGELFF. The CDR3 DNA sequence: TGTGCCAGCAGCGTAGGAACGAACACCGGGGAGCTGTTTTTT.

The chain has TRBV20-1 and TRBJ2-1; 8 bases match TRBD1. After removal of 5 bases from V and 12 bases from J, the junction contained 6 bases not matched to a gene. This CDR3 comprises 11 residues. CDR1 and CDR2 (germline): DFQATT, SNEGSKA (reference sequence). The CDR3 DNA reads TGCAGTGCTCGGTCCGGGACAGGGCAGTTCTTC. Translated, it gives CSARSGTGQFF.

V gene TRBV27 combines with J gene TRBJ1-5; TRBD1 aligns across 9 bases. CDR3 length: 16 amino acids. The germline CDR1 and CDR2 sequences are MNHEY and SMNVEV (reference sequence). V trimming: 1 base; J trimming: 3 bases; junction bases outside the gene matches: 4. CDR3 protein: CASSLLGQGYNQPQHF. CDR3 coding DNA: TGTGCCAGCAGTTTATTGGGACAGGGATACAATCAGCCCCAGCATTTT.

This rearrangement joins TRBV7-8 to TRBJ2-2; D might be TRBD2 (6 bases). V lost 5 bases to trimming and J lost 2 bases, with 21 bases between them. Germline values: CDR1 SGHVS, CDR2 FQNEAQ. CDR3 size: 18 residues. The CDR3 sequence: CASSLIRDFGLNTGELFF. The CDR3 nucleotides read TGTGCCAGCAGCCTAATCCGGGACTTCGGGTTAAACACCGGGGAGCTGTTTTTT. Drawing the rest from reference TRBV7-8 and TRBJ2-2, the complete variable domain is GAGVSQSPRYKVAKRGQDVALRCDPISGHVSLFWYQQALGQGPEFLTYFQNEAQLDKSGLPSDRFFAERPEGSVSTLKIQRTQQEDSAVYLCASSLIRDFGLNTGELFFGEGSRLTVL.